A selection of T cell receptor beta chains follows, all from one sample in a study of T cell responses to AZD1222 COVID-19 vaccine. Using immunoSEQ multiplex PCR, the repertoire was profiled, and TCRdb retains in-frame clones only, with some absent. The data show tens of thousands of clones, approximately 85% seen once. The input for sequencing was peripheral blood, taken 28 days after the second AZD1222 dose. The receptors originated from an adult who received the AZD1222 COVID-19 vaccine. CDR3s leave out the opening cysteine and the closing phenylalanine or tryptophan. Each record gives: V gene, D gene, J gene, CDR3 protein. D genes are given only for firm matches.

V gene: TRBV4-2; D gene: NA; J gene: TRBJ1-4; CDR3 protein: ASSRERTGAEKLF
V gene: TRBV5-4; D gene: NA; J gene: TRBJ2-4; CDR3 protein: ASSPGSSNIQY
V gene: TRBV29-1; D gene: NA; J gene: TRBJ1-3; CDR3 protein: SVDEGGAGNTIY
V gene: TRBV6-5; D gene: NA; J gene: TRBJ1-5; CDR3 protein: ASSLEGGPSPQH
V gene: TRBV29-1; D gene: NA; J gene: TRBJ2-2; CDR3 protein: SVLRQGDTGELF
V gene: TRBV5-1; D gene: TRBD2; J gene: TRBJ2-2; CDR3 protein: ASSFTSVPNTGELF
V gene: TRBV6-2/TRBV6-3; D gene: TRBD1; J gene: TRBJ1-1; CDR3 protein: ASSYFQGGEAF
V gene: TRBV28; D gene: NA; J gene: TRBJ1-4; CDR3 protein: ASSLMQGVATNEKLF
V gene: TRBV12-3/TRBV12-4; D gene: NA; J gene: TRBJ1-1; CDR3 protein: ASSPGTEAF
V gene: TRBV2; D gene: NA; J gene: TRBJ1-2; CDR3 protein: ASRRARGNGYT
V gene: TRBV7-9; D gene: NA; J gene: TRBJ2-1; CDR3 protein: AIVGGNEQF